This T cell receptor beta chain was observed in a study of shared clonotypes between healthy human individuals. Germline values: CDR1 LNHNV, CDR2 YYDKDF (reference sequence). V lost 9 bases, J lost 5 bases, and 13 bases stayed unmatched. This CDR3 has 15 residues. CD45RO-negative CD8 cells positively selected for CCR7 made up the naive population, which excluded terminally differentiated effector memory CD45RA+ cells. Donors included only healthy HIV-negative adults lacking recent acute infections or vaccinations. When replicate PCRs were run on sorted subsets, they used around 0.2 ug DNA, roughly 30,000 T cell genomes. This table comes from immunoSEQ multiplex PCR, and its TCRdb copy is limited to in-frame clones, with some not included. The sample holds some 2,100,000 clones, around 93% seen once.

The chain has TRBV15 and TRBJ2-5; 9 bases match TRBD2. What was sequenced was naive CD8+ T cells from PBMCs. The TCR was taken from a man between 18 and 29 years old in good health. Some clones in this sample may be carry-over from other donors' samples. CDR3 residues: CATRPGREGGETQYF. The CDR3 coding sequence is TGTGCCACTCGTCCAGGGCGGGAGGGTGGTGAGACCCAGTACTTC.